This TCR beta chain stems from a study of vaccination effects on CD4 cells after COVID-19. The overall study: Sample collection from a couple of convalescent patients occurred 16 days and one week before vaccination. Study observations and caveats: Convalescent patients were few in the study, and early post-infection timepoints were absent.

With respect to this clone: Its antigen is not identified.

CD4+ T cells were isolated after about nine days of culture. Each culture had half its medium swapped for IL-2 medium on days 3 and 7. CDR3 length: 12 amino acids. Between the trimmed V and J ends, which lost 5 bases and 6 bases, there was a span of 7 bases. The germline V gene encodes CDR1 KGHDR and CDR2 SFDVKD. Repertoires were generated with immunoSEQ multiplex PCR, while TCRdb's copy carries only in-frame clones and drops some. Of around 45,000 clones detected, roughly 76% appear once; the ten largest clones hold 12%. This rearrangement joins TRBV24-1 to TRBJ2-1; weak D call: TRBD2 (6 bases). The origin of this receptor is a human donor who had a prior SARS-CoV-2 infection. Sequencing used CD4+ T cells from PBMCs cultured without peptide, obtained before COVID-19 vaccination. The CDR3 here is CATSGRGNEQFF. In nucleotides, the CDR3 is TGTGCCACCAGTGGGAGGGGCAATGAGCAGTTCTTC.